Listed below are T cell receptor beta chains from one sample, sequenced in a study of T cell responses to AZD1222 COVID-19 vaccine. Only in-frame clones appear in the TCRdb table, and some are missing; sequencing was by immunoSEQ multiplex PCR. Among 50,000 to 60,000 clones listed, 75% to 90% were seen once. Source: peripheral blood, taken on day 0 of AZD1222 vaccination. Source of these receptors: an adult in good health. Each CDR3 is given with its conserved first and last residue. A D gene is named only where the DNA matches it firmly. Clone size is not always given. Where it is, it says once, few, many or a class for expanded clones.

cdr3_nt: TGTGCCAGCAGCTTAGGGGTTGGGGACAGGGAATTCTTT
cdr3_aa: CASSLGVGDREFF
j_call: TRBJ1-1
clone_size: -
d_call: TRBD1
v_call: TRBV7-2

cdr3_nt: TGTGCCAGCAGATACCTGGGACAGGGATCCTACGAGCAGTACTTC
cdr3_aa: CASRYLGQGSYEQYF
j_call: TRBJ2-7
clone_size: once
d_call: TRBD1
v_call: TRBV2

cdr3_nt: TGTGCCAGTAGTTCTCAGACATCTGGGACCGTAACAGATACGCAGTATTTT
cdr3_aa: CASSSQTSGTVTDTQYF
j_call: TRBJ2-3
clone_size: once
d_call: -
v_call: TRBV19

cdr3_nt: TGTGCCAGCAGTCGGACTAGCGGGATATCCTACGAGCAGTACTTC
cdr3_aa: CASSRTSGISYEQYF
j_call: TRBJ2-7
clone_size: -
d_call: TRBD2
v_call: TRBV2

cdr3_nt: TGTGCCAGCTCACTACTAGCGGGAGAGACAGATACGCAGTATTTT
cdr3_aa: CASSLLAGETDTQYF
j_call: TRBJ2-3
clone_size: -
d_call: TRBD2
v_call: TRBV18

cdr3_nt: TGTGCCACCAGCAGAGACAGGGGGTCGACTAATGAAAAACTGTTTTTT
cdr3_aa: CATSRDRGSTNEKLFF
j_call: TRBJ1-4
clone_size: -
d_call: TRBD1
v_call: TRBV15

cdr3_nt: TGTGCCAGCAGCTTTAACAATGGGCCCGGGGAGCTGTTTTTT
cdr3_aa: CASSFNNGPGELFF
j_call: TRBJ2-2
clone_size: -
d_call: -
v_call: TRBV7-9

cdr3_nt: TGTGCCAGCAGCCGGGAAGTCGCTGAAGCTTTCTTT
cdr3_aa: CASSREVAEAFF
j_call: TRBJ1-1
clone_size: -
d_call: -
v_call: TRBV11-3

cdr3_nt: TGTGCCAGCAGCTTAAGCGGAACAGATACGCAGTATTTT
cdr3_aa: CASSLSGTDTQYF
j_call: TRBJ2-3
clone_size: -
d_call: -
v_call: TRBV7-7

cdr3_nt: TGTGCCACCAGCAGAGATCTCGGGACAGAAGAGACCCAGTACTTC
cdr3_aa: CATSRDLGTEETQYF
j_call: TRBJ2-5
clone_size: -
d_call: TRBD1
v_call: TRBV15

cdr3_nt: TGTGCCAGCAGCCACGAACCGCGGAACACTGAAGCTTTCTTT
cdr3_aa: CASSHEPRNTEAFF
j_call: TRBJ1-1
clone_size: -
d_call: -
v_call: TRBV3-1/TRBV3-2

cdr3_nt: TGTGCCAGCAGCCAAGGGAGCGCGCCCCTGAGTTTGTTTTTT
cdr3_aa: CASSQGSAPLSLFF
j_call: TRBJ1-4
clone_size: -
d_call: -
v_call: TRBV14

cdr3_nt: TGTGCCAGCAGCTTAGGCGGGAGGGCCATCGAGACCCAGTACTTC
cdr3_aa: CASSLGGRAIETQYF
j_call: TRBJ2-5
clone_size: -
d_call: TRBD2
v_call: TRBV7-3

cdr3_nt: TGTGCCTCCTCCGAGCATACTGGAAACACCATATATTTT
cdr3_aa: CASSEHTGNTIYF
j_call: TRBJ1-3
clone_size: -
d_call: -
v_call: TRBV6-5

cdr3_nt: TGTGCCAGTAGCAAAACGGGGGCGGCTAGCGGTAGTCCCCGGCAAGAGACCCAGTACTTC
cdr3_aa: CASSKTGAASGSPRQETQYF
j_call: TRBJ2-5
clone_size: -
d_call: -
v_call: TRBV19

cdr3_nt: TGTGCCAGTCCTCGGGAGTTTGACTACGAGCAGTACTTC
cdr3_aa: CASPREFDYEQYF
j_call: TRBJ2-7
clone_size: -
d_call: -
v_call: TRBV2

cdr3_nt: TGTGCCAGCAGTCGAGGTAGCGGGAGCCCAGATACGCAGTATTTT
cdr3_aa: CASSRGSGSPDTQYF
j_call: TRBJ2-3
clone_size: few
d_call: TRBD2
v_call: TRBV2

cdr3_nt: TGTGCCATCAGCGGCAGTTTAACCGTGAACACTGAAGCTTTCTTT
cdr3_aa: CAISGSLTVNTEAFF
j_call: TRBJ1-1
clone_size: once
d_call: -
v_call: TRBV10-3

cdr3_nt: TGTGCCAGCAGCTACCCCCGGGGAGACACCGGGGAGCTGTTTTTT
cdr3_aa: CASSYPRGDTGELFF
j_call: TRBJ2-2
clone_size: -
d_call: -
v_call: TRBV11-1

cdr3_nt: TGTGCCAGCAGTGAGGAAGGGGCTAGCGGATCACTAGCCAAAAACATTCAGTACTTC
cdr3_aa: CASSEEGASGSLAKNIQYF
j_call: TRBJ2-4
clone_size: -
d_call: TRBD2
v_call: TRBV6-1

cdr3_nt: TGTGCCAGCAGCCACGAACGGGAAGGGGGCCCCCCTCGGACCCAGTACTTC
cdr3_aa: CASSHEREGGPPRTQYF
j_call: TRBJ2-5
clone_size: -
d_call: TRBD1
v_call: TRBV3-1/TRBV3-2

cdr3_nt: TGCGCCAGCAGCCAAGCGAACGGAGTAAATCAGCCCCAGCATTTT
cdr3_aa: CASSQANGVNQPQHF
j_call: TRBJ1-5
clone_size: once
d_call: -
v_call: TRBV4-1

cdr3_nt: TGTGCCAGCAGCAACCGCGTGTACACCGGGGAGCTGTTTTTT
cdr3_aa: CASSNRVYTGELFF
j_call: TRBJ2-2
clone_size: -
d_call: -
v_call: TRBV21-1

cdr3_nt: TGTGCCAGCTCACCAGATGGATACGGCTATGGCTACACCTTC
cdr3_aa: CASSPDGYGYGYTF
j_call: TRBJ1-2
clone_size: -
d_call: -
v_call: TRBV18

cdr3_nt: TGCGCCAGCAGCCAAGAATCGGTTAATTCACCCCTCCACTTT
cdr3_aa: CASSQESVNSPLHF
j_call: TRBJ1-6
clone_size: -
d_call: -
v_call: TRBV4-3

cdr3_nt: TGTGCCAGCAGTTACGACGGGAACACTGAAGCTTTCTTT
cdr3_aa: CASSYDGNTEAFF
j_call: TRBJ1-1
clone_size: -
d_call: -
v_call: TRBV6-5

cdr3_nt: TGTGCCACCAGCAGAGAACAGGGGGCCAACTATGGCTACACCTTC
cdr3_aa: CATSREQGANYGYTF
j_call: TRBJ1-2
clone_size: -
d_call: TRBD1
v_call: TRBV15

cdr3_nt: TGTGCCAGCAGCCCTAGTGATAACTCCTACGAGCAGTACTTC
cdr3_aa: CASSPSDNSYEQYF
j_call: TRBJ2-7
clone_size: -
d_call: -
v_call: TRBV7-6

cdr3_nt: TGTGCCAGCAGGTCCGGGACAACTACTGAAGCTTTCTTT
cdr3_aa: CASRSGTTTEAFF
j_call: TRBJ1-1
clone_size: -
d_call: -
v_call: TRBV6-6

cdr3_nt: TGTGCCAGCAGTTACACAGGGGAAGGTGGAAACACCATATATTTT
cdr3_aa: CASSYTGEGGNTIYF
j_call: TRBJ1-3
clone_size: once
d_call: TRBD1
v_call: TRBV6-5

cdr3_nt: TGTGCCAGCAAGCCCGGGACGGCCAATTCACCCCTCCACTTT
cdr3_aa: CASKPGTANSPLHF
j_call: TRBJ1-6
clone_size: -
d_call: -
v_call: TRBV4-2

cdr3_nt: TGTGCCAGCGCCGGGGACAGGGGGCAGAATGAGCAGTTCTTC
cdr3_aa: CASAGDRGQNEQFF
j_call: TRBJ2-1
clone_size: once
d_call: TRBD1
v_call: TRBV6-4

cdr3_nt: TGTGCCAGCAGCGTAGTGGCTACCTCCTACAATGAGCAGTTCTTC
cdr3_aa: CASSVVATSYNEQFF
j_call: TRBJ2-1
clone_size: -
d_call: -
v_call: TRBV9

cdr3_nt: TGTGCCAGCAGTGATGGCGTCACAGGGTTCGCTGGAAACACCATATATTTT
cdr3_aa: CASSDGVTGFAGNTIYF
j_call: TRBJ1-3
clone_size: few
d_call: -
v_call: TRBV6-1

cdr3_nt: TGTGCCACCCCCGTGGGGCCTGGAAACACCATATATTTT
cdr3_aa: CATPVGPGNTIYF
j_call: TRBJ1-3
clone_size: few
d_call: -
v_call: TRBV7-9

cdr3_nt: TGTGCCAGCAGTTACGACAGGGGGCCAATCACCGGGGAGCTGTTTTTT
cdr3_aa: CASSYDRGPITGELFF
j_call: TRBJ2-2
clone_size: -
d_call: TRBD1
v_call: TRBV6-5

cdr3_nt: TGTGCCAGCAGCGGCTGGAGGGGTAACACTGAAGCTTTCTTT
cdr3_aa: CASSGWRGNTEAFF
j_call: TRBJ1-1
clone_size: -
d_call: -
v_call: TRBV5-4

cdr3_nt: TGCGCCAGCAGCTTAACTAACTATGGCTACACCTTC
cdr3_aa: CASSLTNYGYTF
j_call: TRBJ1-2
clone_size: -
d_call: -
v_call: TRBV5-1

cdr3_nt: TGTGCCAGCAGCTGGACCGGGACTAGCGGGGAGACCCAGTACTTC
cdr3_aa: CASSWTGTSGETQYF
j_call: TRBJ2-5
clone_size: -
d_call: TRBD2
v_call: TRBV5-8

cdr3_nt: TGTGCCAGCAGGCGCGACAGGGCCTTGCCGAAATTCTTT
cdr3_aa: CASRRDRALPKFF
j_call: TRBJ1-1
clone_size: -
d_call: TRBD1
v_call: TRBV27

cdr3_nt: TGTGCCAGCAGCTCATATCCGGGACCCGGCTACGAGCAGTACTTC
cdr3_aa: CASSSYPGPGYEQYF
j_call: TRBJ2-7
clone_size: -
d_call: -
v_call: TRBV7-2

cdr3_nt: TGTGCCAGCACACTACCGAAGGGACAACTCTCTGGAAACACCATATATTTT
cdr3_aa: CASTLPKGQLSGNTIYF
j_call: TRBJ1-3
clone_size: once
d_call: -
v_call: TRBV11-2

cdr3_nt: TGTGCCAGCGGGGAATCGGGACAGGGCCACTTACGGGATACGCAGTATTTT
cdr3_aa: CASGESGQGHLRDTQYF
j_call: TRBJ2-3
clone_size: -
d_call: TRBD1
v_call: TRBV2

cdr3_nt: TGTGCCAGCAGCATGACTAGCGGGAGGGTCCAACCCACCTACAATGAGCAGTTCTTC
cdr3_aa: CASSMTSGRVQPTYNEQFF
j_call: TRBJ2-1
clone_size: -
d_call: TRBD2
v_call: TRBV13

cdr3_nt: TGTGCCAGCAGCATAGGGGACAGACTTATCCTCTCTGGAAACACCATATATTTT
cdr3_aa: CASSIGDRLILSGNTIYF
j_call: TRBJ1-3
clone_size: -
d_call: -
v_call: TRBV21-1